This T cell receptor beta chain was captured in a study of vaccination effects on CD4 cells after COVID-19. Study as a whole: Post-vaccination samples were obtained at early and late time points from a few convalescent patients. Every well housed some 2 million PBMC, which grew in culture alongside 9 to 10 IU/ml IL-2 and about 10 ug/ml peptides.

Study outcomes and limitations: Marked clonal contraction was seen in infection- and vaccine-induced clones late after vaccination.

CD4+ T cells were isolated after about nine days of culture. It was between March and December 2020 that the person had a SARS-CoV-2 infection confirmed by PCR. Participants got two doses of BNT162b2 or mRNA-1273 vaccine. Cultures received IL-2 medium that replaced half the medium on days 3 and 7. Libraries were prepared by immunoSEQ multiplex PCR; TCRdb keeps only in-frame clonotypes and omits some of them. This table has around 50,000 clones, about four fifths appearing once. A note on this clone: The antigen is unknown.

CDR3 length: 13 amino acids. Germline trimming cut 0 bases from V and 10 bases from J; bases unmatched to any gene: 5. Looked up from germline, CDR1 is LNHNV and CDR2 is YYDKDF (reference sequence). V and J are TRBV15 and TRBJ2-7; 8 bases align to TRBD1. This sequence was found in a human donor who had a prior SARS-CoV-2 infection. Source: CD4+ T cells from PBMCs cultured without peptide, taken after COVID-19 vaccination. CDR3 protein: CATSRETGERQYF. The CDR3 DNA follows: TGTGCCACCAGCAGAGAGACAGGGGAACGACAGTACTTC.